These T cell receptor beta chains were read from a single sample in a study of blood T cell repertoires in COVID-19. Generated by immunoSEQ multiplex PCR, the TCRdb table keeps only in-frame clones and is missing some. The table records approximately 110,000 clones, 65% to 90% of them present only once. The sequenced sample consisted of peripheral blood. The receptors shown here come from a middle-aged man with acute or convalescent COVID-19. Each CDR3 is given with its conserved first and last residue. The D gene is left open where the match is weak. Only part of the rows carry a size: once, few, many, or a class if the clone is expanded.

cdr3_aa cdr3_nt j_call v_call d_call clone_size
CASSETGDRYPEAFF TGTGCCAGCAGTGAGACAGGCGACAGATACCCTGAAGCTTTCTTT TRBJ1-1 TRBV28 - -
CASSLAVGGTEAFF TGCGCCAGCAGCTTGGCCGTGGGGGGCACTGAAGCTTTCTTT TRBJ1-1 TRBV5-1 - -
CASSAPGQGTYEQYF TGTGCCAGCAGCGCTCCGGGACAGGGTACCTACGAGCAGTACTTC TRBJ2-7 TRBV5-5 TRBD1 -
CASSLLPSLAGDEQFF TGCGCCAGCAGCCTCCTCCCATCTCTAGCGGGGGATGAGCAGTTCTTC TRBJ2-1 TRBV5-1 TRBD2 -
CASDFGAGGLAVRGTQYF TGTGCTAGTGATTTTGGGGCCGGCGGGCTAGCGGTAAGGGGTACGCAGTATTTT TRBJ2-3 TRBV12-5 TRBD2 -
CASSTWDTQNTEAFF TGTGCCAGTAGTACTTGGGACACCCAGAACACTGAAGCTTTCTTT TRBJ1-1 TRBV19 - -
CASSRSDRGRWNTEAFF TGTGCCAGCAGCCGCTCGGACAGGGGTCGTTGGAACACTGAAGCTTTCTTT TRBJ1-1 TRBV11-2 TRBD1 -
CASSRPVESSYEQYF TGTGCCAGCAGCCGCCCCGTAGAGAGCTCCTACGAGCAGTACTTC TRBJ2-7 TRBV5-4 - -
CASSARTGDTGELFF TGTGCCAGCAGCGCCCGGACAGGAGACACCGGGGAGCTGTTTTTT TRBJ2-2 TRBV9 TRBD1 few
CASSLARRKVIF TGTGCCAGCAGTCTAGCCCGGAGGAAGGTGATTTTT TRBJ1-4 TRBV12-3/TRBV12-4 - -
CASRPRGADTEAFF TGTGCCAGCAGACCGCGGGGAGCTGACACTGAAGCTTTCTTT TRBJ1-1 TRBV2 - -
CASSLVGGLVAKNIQYF TGTGCCAGCAGCTTAGTGGGCGGGTTGGTAGCCAAAAACATTCAGTACTTC TRBJ2-4 TRBV11-3 - -
CASSSSDRGSYEQYF TGTGCCAGCAGCTCCTCGGACAGGGGTAGTTACGAGCAGTACTTC TRBJ2-7 TRBV7-6 TRBD1 few
CASSLEQGAKNIQYF TGTGCCAGCAGCTTGGAACAGGGGGCCAAAAACATTCAGTACTTC TRBJ2-4 TRBV5-4 TRBD1 -
CASSSRETPGELFF TGTGCCAGCAGCTCGAGGGAAACCCCCGGGGAGCTGTTTTTT TRBJ2-2 TRBV7-9 - few
CASSYRSYEQYF TGTGCCAGCAGCTACAGGTCCTACGAGCAGTACTTC TRBJ2-7 TRBV5-5 - once
CASSNSGTAETQYF TGTGCCAGCAGCAACTCCGGGACTGCGGAGACCCAGTACTTC TRBJ2-5 TRBV7-9 - -
CASSSLRGASGYTF TGTGCCAGCAGTTCCCTCCGGGGGGCGAGCGGCTACACCTTC TRBJ1-2 TRBV28 - -
CASSSSVADTQYF TGTGCCAGCAGCTCGAGTGTCGCAGATACGCAGTATTTT TRBJ2-3 TRBV14 - once
CAASIPQPRGPYNEQFF TGTGCCGCCAGCATTCCCCAGCCGCGGGGGCCTTACAATGAGCAGTTCTTC TRBJ2-1 TRBV15 - -
CASNPGYNSPLHF TGTGCCAGCAATCCAGGGTATAATTCACCCCTCCACTTT TRBJ1-6 TRBV3-1/TRBV3-2 - once
CASSSGSSYNEQFF TGTGCCAGTTCGAGCGGTAGCTCCTACAATGAGCAGTTCTTC TRBJ2-1 TRBV19 - -
CASSRSRLAEETQYF TGTGCCAGCAGCCGATCGAGACTAGCGGAAGAGACCCAGTACTTC TRBJ2-5 TRBV7-9 TRBD2 -
CASSPRPGQGPKNTEAFF TGTGCCAGCAGCCCGAGGCCGGGACAGGGGCCAAAGAACACTGAAGCTTTCTTT TRBJ1-1 TRBV11-2 TRBD1 -
CASSGQGGQETQYF TGTGCCAGCAGCGGTCAGGGTGGGCAAGAGACCCAGTACTTC TRBJ2-5 TRBV13 - few
CAWSVDSVNTEAFF TGTGCCTGGAGTGTAGACAGTGTGAACACTGAAGCTTTCTTT TRBJ1-1 TRBV30 - -
CASSVQGGAVAFF TGTGCCAGCAGCGTACAGGGGGGCGCGGTGGCTTTCTTT TRBJ1-1 TRBV9 TRBD1 -
CASSSAEYNEQFF TGTGCCAGCAGCTCAGCGGAGTACAATGAGCAGTTCTTC TRBJ2-1 TRBV7-9 - -
CASRLTQTGGNTIYF TGTGCCAGCAGACTAACCCAAACGGGAGGAAACACCATATATTTT TRBJ1-3 TRBV6-5 - -
CASSRSGTGVSTDTQYF TGTGCCAGTAGTAGATCCGGGACAGGGGTTAGCACAGATACGCAGTATTTT TRBJ2-3 TRBV19 TRBD1 -
CAWSFSRGWNSPLHF TGTGCCTGGAGTTTTTCCCGGGGATGGAATTCACCCCTCCACTTT TRBJ1-6 TRBV30 - -
CASSLTLQYEQYF TGTGCCAGCAGTTTAACGCTTCAGTACGAGCAGTACTTC TRBJ2-7 TRBV27 - -
CASSMTGAVYF TGTGCCAGTAGCATGACAGGGGCGGTGTACTTC TRBJ2-7 TRBV19 TRBD1 once
CASRRLTSGATNEKLFF TGTGCCAGCAGACGGCTTACGTCGGGGGCAACTAATGAAAAACTGTTTTTT TRBJ1-4 TRBV27 - -
CASSYSGASNQPQHF TGTGCCAGCAGTTACTCAGGGGCTAGCAATCAGCCCCAGCATTTT TRBJ1-5 TRBV6-5 - -
CASSLTSVRETQYF TGTGCCAGCAGCTTGACTAGCGTCCGGGAGACCCAGTACTTC TRBJ2-5 TRBV5-6 TRBD2 -
CASSKQSSYNSPLHF TGTGCCAGCAGTAAGCAAAGCTCCTATAATTCACCCCTCCACTTT TRBJ1-6 TRBV6-2/TRBV6-3 - -
CASSQDDAGEDTQYF TGTGCCAGCAGCCAAGATGACGCAGGGGAAGATACGCAGTATTTT TRBJ2-3 TRBV4-2 - -
CASRRLGQEYGYTF TGTGCCAGCAGGAGGTTGGGACAGGAATATGGCTACACCTTC TRBJ1-2 TRBV6-5 TRBD1 -
CSVARVGDTQYF TGCAGCGTCGCTAGAGTCGGAGATACGCAGTATTTT TRBJ2-3 TRBV29-1 - -
CASSLPNYSNQPQHF TGTGCCAGCAGCTTACCTAACTATAGCAATCAGCCCCAGCATTTT TRBJ1-5 TRBV7-3 - -
CASTGGAVTEAFF TGTGCCAGCACCGGCGGGGCAGTCACTGAAGCTTTCTTT TRBJ1-1 TRBV16 - few
CASSLRQGENTEAFF TGTGCCAGCAGCTTACGACAGGGGGAGAACACTGAAGCTTTCTTT TRBJ1-1 TRBV7-9 TRBD1 -
CASSLPSLGYTF TGTGCCAGCAGCCTACCTAGTCTCGGCTACACCTTC TRBJ1-2 TRBV3-1/TRBV3-2 - few
CASGGDSAYSGELFF TGTGCTAGTGGGGGGGACAGCGCCTATTCCGGGGAGCTGTTTTTT TRBJ2-2 TRBV12-5 TRBD1 once
CASSQDSGGTEAFF TGTGCCAGCAGCCAAGATTCCGGGGGAACTGAAGCTTTCTTT TRBJ1-1 TRBV3-1/TRBV3-2 - few
CASSQATTYEQYF TGTGCCAGCAGCCAAGCTACGACCTACGAGCAGTACTTC TRBJ2-7 TRBV14 - -
CASTETGSGNTIYF TGTGCCAGCACCGAGACAGGGTCTGGAAACACCATATATTTT TRBJ1-3 TRBV6-5 TRBD1 few
CASSPEGTGVEKLFF TGTGCCAGCAGCCCGGAGGGGACAGGTGTCGAAAAACTGTTTTTT TRBJ1-4 TRBV7-9 TRBD1 -
CAWSGERYEAFF TGTGCCTGGAGCGGGGAAAGGTATGAAGCTTTCTTT TRBJ1-1 TRBV30 - once